This T cell receptor beta chain appears in the sequencing data of a study of blood T cell repertoires in COVID-19. Study in general: Researchers got acute and convalescent COVID-19 samples from the United States, Italy and Spain. The analysed material was cDNA or gDNA that came from T cells, B-cell-depleted T cells, or PBMCs.

The authors' processing: Estimation of nucleated cell counts was performed using reference gene primer amplification. The protocol was immunoSEQ multiplex PCR, while the TCRdb copy is restricted to in-frame clones and leaves out a portion. The V and J calls and clone size come from that table; D and trimming were worked out from the DNA. Of about 480,000 clones listed, more than 75% are singletons. Participant ages covered roughly 18 to 89 years across 24 US areas. The V and J ends lost 2 bases and 7 bases, in that order; junction bases with no gene match: 8. The germline CDR1 and CDR2 sequences are MNHEY and SVGEGT. The CDR3 has 15 amino acids.

This clonotype originated in a middle-aged woman who had recovered from COVID-19. The chain recombines TRBV6-2 or TRBV6-3 with TRBJ1-2; TRBD1 aligns across 9 bases. Sequencing was performed on PBMCs or T cells enriched from blood (not recorded which). Here the CDR3 reads CASSYAVNRGPGYTF. The CDR3 DNA reads as TGTGCCAGCAGTTACGCCGTTAACAGGGGGCCTGGCTACACCTTC.